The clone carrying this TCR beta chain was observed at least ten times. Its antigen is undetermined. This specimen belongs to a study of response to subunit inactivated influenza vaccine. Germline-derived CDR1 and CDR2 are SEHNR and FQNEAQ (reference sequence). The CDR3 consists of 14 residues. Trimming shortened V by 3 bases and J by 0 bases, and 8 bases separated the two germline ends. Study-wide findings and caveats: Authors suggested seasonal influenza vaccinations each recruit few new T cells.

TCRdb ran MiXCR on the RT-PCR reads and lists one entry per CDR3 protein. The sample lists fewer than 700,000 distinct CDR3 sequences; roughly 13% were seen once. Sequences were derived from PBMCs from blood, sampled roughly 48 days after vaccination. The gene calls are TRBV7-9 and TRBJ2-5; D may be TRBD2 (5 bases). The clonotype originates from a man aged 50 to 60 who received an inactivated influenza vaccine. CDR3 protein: CASSFRRDQETQYF. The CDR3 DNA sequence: TGTGCCAGCAGCTTTCGGCGGGACCAAGAGACCCAGTACTTC.